The clone carrying this T cell receptor (beta chain) was counted a few times. Its antigen is as yet unknown. The data are from a study of identical twins. Study conclusions and caveats: Carriage of fewer insertions was seen in abundant cord blood beta clonotypes, whereas memory repertoires showed none. Models, which agreed with sharing between unrelated individuals, nonetheless underestimated the out-of-frame TCR alpha sharing seen in monozygotic twins.

TCRdb recomputed calls from the 5' RACE reads with MiXCR, one row per CDR3 protein. The sample yields roughly 350,000 distinct CDR3 sequences, 12% seen once. Germline loops: CDR1 LNHNV, CDR2 YYDKDF (reference sequence). The CDR3 is made up of 17 amino acids. With 4 bases clipped from V and 2 bases from J, the junction kept 6 bases outside the gene matches. The data also belong to a second study, concerning yellow fever vaccine responses in identical twins.

The rearrangement links TRBV15 to TRBJ2-3; 13 bases agree with TRBD2. The receptor's source is a woman younger than 35 in good health. Sequenced sample: CD8+ T cells sorted from blood. The DNA for the CDR3 is TGTGCCACCAGCACGGGACTAGCGGGGACTAACACAGATACGCAGTATTTT. It codes for CATSTGLAGTNTDTQYF.